This TCR beta chain was captured in a study of control samples from healthy donors and cancer patients. Trimming stripped 6 bases from V and 2 bases from J, with 8 bases between. The CDR3 is made up of 13 amino acids. CDR1 is SGHAT, CDR2 FQDESV, per germline (reference sequence). Profiling relied on immunoSEQ multiplex PCR, and the TCRdb table lists in-frame clones only, not all of them. This table has about 120,000 clones, 90% to 95% appearing once. The sample was PBMCs. This receptor was obtained from a man aged 50 or older with head and neck cancer. The V and J genes are TRBV11-1 and TRBJ1-3; no firm D call. The CDR3 loop reads CASRGSAGNTIYF. CDR3 nucleotide sequence: TGTGCCAGCAGGGGATCGGCTGGAAACACCATATATTTT.